The 17 T cell receptor beta chains below were found in one sample sequenced in a study of cytomegalovirus exposure and HLA in healthy donors. Use of 60 Vbeta and 13 Jbeta primers characterized the PCR. The protocol was immunoSEQ multiplex PCR, while the TCRdb copy is restricted to in-frame clones and leaves out a portion. The sample holds some 98,000 clones; around 83% are singletons and the top ten take approximately 3.7%. The sequencing sample was made of PBMCs. These TCRs come from a female donor in good health and CMV-seropositive.

The chain is built from TRBV13 and TRBJ2-1; TRBD2 might be the D (5 bases). This CDR3 has 12 amino acids. Between the trimmed V and J ends, which lost 5 bases and 8 bases, there was a span of 10 bases. Germline V gene sequence: CDR1 PRHDT, CDR2 FYEKMQ (reference sequence). The CDR3 reads CASSHTRDEQFF. The CDR3 nucleotides read TGTGCCAGCAGCCATACTAGGGATGAGCAGTTCTTC.

The chain recombines TRBV21-1 with TRBJ2-7; the table's D gene call, TRBD2, was not cross checked with the DNA. TRBV21-1 is noted as a pseudogene. The CDR3 is made up of 17 amino acids. The CDR3 nucleotides are TGTGCCAGCAGCAAGGTAGGACGGCGAGCGGGCTCCTACGAGCAGTACTTC. Amino acids: CASSKVGRRAGSYEQYF.

The chain is built from TRBV5-4 and TRBJ2-1, with no clear D. The CDR3 is 12 amino acids. The V end lost 3 bases, the J end lost 4 bases, and 5 bases lay between the germline ends. Germline values: CDR1 SGHNT, CDR2 YYREEE (reference sequence). CDR3 coding DNA: TGTGCCAGCAGCTCAGTATACAATGAGCAGTTCTTC. Translated: CASSSVYNEQFF.

The rearrangement joins TRBV5-1 to TRBJ2-3; 11 positions match TRBD2. Trimming took 4 bases from V and 5 from J; bases not matched to a gene: 3. The CDR3 spans 14 residues. Germline CDR1 is SGHRS and CDR2 is YFSETQ. DNA for the CDR3: TGCGCCAGCAGCCCGGGACTAGCGGTAGATACGCAGTATTTT. The encoded protein is CASSPGLAVDTQYF.

The rearrangement uses TRBV14 and TRBJ2-1, with a weak D call TRBD2 (5 bases). The germline gives CDR1 SGHDN, CDR2 FVKESK. There are 17 residues in the CDR3. The V gene lost 0 bases and the J gene lost 2 bases, with 14 bases spanning the gap. The CDR3 reads CASSQDPGLGPYNEQFF. DNA of the CDR3: TGTGCCAGCAGCCAAGATCCAGGACTCGGGCCCTACAATGAGCAGTTCTTC.

V is TRBV5-1 and J is TRBJ1-2, with 9 bases identical to TRBD1. V gave up 0 bases and J gave up 6 bases; unmatched junction bases: 6. Germline CDR1 SGHRS, CDR2 YFSETQ. CDR3 length: 15 residues. CDR3 DNA sequence: TGCGCCAGCAGCTTGGAGGGACAGGGCTCCGATGGCTACACCTTC. Its protein is CASSLEGQGSDGYTF.

A remark on this clone: Relative to the germline gene, one junction end is altered; a read error may explain this. This rearrangement joins TRBV7-9 to TRBJ1-1; 8 bases are shared with TRBD1. The CDR3 spans 15 residues. Germline lookup yields CDR1 SEHNR and CDR2 FQNEAQ (reference sequence). CDR3 bases: TGTTCCAGCAGCTTACAGGGGGTGGGGAACACTGAAGCTTTCTTT. Translation gives CSSSLQGVGNTEAFF.

The chain recombines TRBV11-2 with TRBJ1-4; 9 nucleotides agree with TRBD1. The J segment lost 7 bases and the V segment lost 5 bases, leaving 5 bases of the junction unmatched. The CDR3 has 14 residues. CDR1 SGHAT and CDR2 FQNNGV come from the germline V gene. DNA of the CDR3: TGTGCCAGCAGCCCCGGGACAGGGAGTGAAAAACTGTTTTTT. This gives the protein CASSPGTGSEKLFF.

V is TRBV9 and J is TRBJ2-1, with D unclear. V was clipped by 3 bases and J by 0 bases, with 16 bases between them. Germline CDR1 reads SGDLS; CDR2 reads YYNGEE. CDR3 size: 17 residues. DNA for the CDR3: TGTGCCAGCAGCGGAGGTACTACTCGCGGCTCCTACAATGAGCAGTTCTTC. This encodes CASSGGTTRGSYNEQFF. Combining the CDR3 with reference TRBV9 and TRBJ2-1 gives the whole variable domain DSGVTQTPKHLITATGQRVTLRCSPRSGDLSVYWYQQSLDQGLQFLIQYYNGEERAKGNILERFSAQQFPDLHSELNLSSLELGDSALYFCASSGGTTRGSYNEQFFGPGTRLTVL.

The J gene is TRBJ1-2, the V gene TRBV11-2, with 10 positions matching TRBD1. Germline values: CDR1 SGHAT, CDR2 FQNNGV. This CDR3 comprises 16 residues. V lost 3 bases, J lost 2 bases, and 6 bases stayed unmatched. The CDR3 is CASSFDRGRENYGYTF. Written as DNA, the CDR3 is TGTGCCAGCAGCTTTGACAGGGGGCGGGAAAACTATGGCTACACCTTC.

This clone occurred once. This chain links TRBV6-1 with TRBJ1-2; D is unclear. The CDR3 contains 13 residues. The V end lost 5 bases, the J end lost 3 bases, and 10 bases lay between the germline ends. From germline, CDR1 is MNHNS and CDR2 SASEGT. The CDR3 nucleotides are TGTGCCAGCAGTAGAACAGAGTACTATGGCTACACCTTC. It is translated as CASSRTEYYGYTF.

Comment on this clone: Other DNA sequences in this specimen translate into the identical CDR3. V and J are TRBV19 and TRBJ1-5, with D hard to call. The CDR3 totals 15 residues. V gave up 1 base and J gave up 0 bases, with 7 bases separating them. Per germline, CDR1 LNHDA and CDR2 SQIVND (reference sequence). CDR3 sequence: CASSIGGYSNQPQHF. The CDR3 nucleotides read TGTGCCAGTAGTATAGGAGGTTATAGCAATCAGCCCCAGCATTTT.

This clone was picked up one time. This chain joins TRBV2 and TRBJ2-2, with 9 bases fitting TRBD2. Germline CDR1 and CDR2: SNHLY and FYNNEI. The junction had 4 bases not matched to a gene; V was cut back by 2 bases and J by 6 bases. The CDR3 spans 15 residues. The CDR3, as DNA: TGTGCCAGCAGTGAATTGCGACTAGCGGCCGGGGAGCTGTTTTTT. It translates to CASSELRLAAGELFF. The full variable domain, with the rest looked up from reference TRBV2 and TRBJ2-2, is EPEVTQTPSHQVTQMGQEVILRCVPISNHLYFYWYRQILGQKVEFLVSFYNNEISEKSEIFDDQFSVERPDGSNFTLKIRSTKLEDSAMYFCASSELRLAAGELFFGEGSRLTVL.

The chain combines TRBV19 with TRBJ2-5; TRBD1 might be the D (6 bases). The V and J ends lost 5 bases and 1 base respectively, with 14 bases between them. Per the germline V gene, CDR1 is LNHDA and CDR2 is SQIVND (reference sequence). The CDR3 sequence is 15 residues long. The CDR3 DNA follows: TGTGCCAGTAGTCCAGGGACACTCACCCAAGAGACCCAGTACTTC. It yields the protein CASSPGTLTQETQYF.

For this clone: At one of its ends the junction is not consistent with the germline gene, which may arise from a read error. The identical CDR3 is also encoded by other nucleotide sequences in the sample. This chain connects TRBV6-4 to TRBJ1-1; possibly TRBD1 for D (6 bases). The V gene's germline CDR1 is MRHNA and CDR2 SNTAGT. This CDR3 has 14 amino acids. The DNA of the CDR3 is TGTGCCAGCAAAGTAACAGGGTTGAACACCGAAGCTTTCTTT. It is translated as CASKVTGLNTEAFF.

The chain uses TRBV28 and TRBJ2-3, with TRBD1 matching 7 bases. This CDR3 spans 16 amino acids. The J segment lost 2 bases and the V segment lost 6 bases, leaving 11 bases of the junction unmatched. Germline V lookup: CDR1 MDHEN, CDR2 SYDVKM. In nucleotides, the CDR3 is TGTGCCAGCAGCGAAACTAGGACAGGCTACACAGATACGCAGTATTTT. This gives the protein CASSETRTGYTDTQYF. The variable domain in full, with the rest retrieved from reference TRBV28 and TRBJ2-3, is DVKVTQSSRYLVKRTGEKVFLECVQDMDHENMFWYRQDPGLGLRLIYFSYDVKMKEKGDIPEGYSVSREKKERFSLILESASTNQTSMYLCASSETRTGYTDTQYFGPGTRLTVL.

This chain links TRBV5-4 with TRBJ2-7; 11 bases map to TRBD1. J was trimmed by 6 bases and V by 4 bases; bases with no gene match: 9. CDR3 length: 15 amino acids. CDR1 SGHNT and CDR2 YYREEE come from the germline V gene (reference sequence). The DNA for the CDR3 is TGTGCCAGCAGCCATCGGGGACAGGGGGTTCTCGAGCAGTACTTC. Amino acids: CASSHRGQGVLEQYF.